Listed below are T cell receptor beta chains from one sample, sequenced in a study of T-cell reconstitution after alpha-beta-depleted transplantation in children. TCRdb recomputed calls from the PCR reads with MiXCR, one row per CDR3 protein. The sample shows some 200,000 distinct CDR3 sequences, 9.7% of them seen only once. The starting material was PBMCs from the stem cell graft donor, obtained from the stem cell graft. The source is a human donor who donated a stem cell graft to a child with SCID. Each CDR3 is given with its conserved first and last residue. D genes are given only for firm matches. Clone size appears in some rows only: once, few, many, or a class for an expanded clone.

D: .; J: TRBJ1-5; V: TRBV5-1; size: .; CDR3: CASSLGAGPDQPQHF; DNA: TGCGCCAGCAGCTTGGGGGCGGGACCCGATCAGCCCCAGCATTTT
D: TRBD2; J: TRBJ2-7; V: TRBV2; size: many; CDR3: CASSEGGTPSYEQYF; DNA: TGTGCCAGCAGTGAGGGGGGGACCCCCTCCTACGAGCAGTACTTC
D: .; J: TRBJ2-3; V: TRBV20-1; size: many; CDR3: CSARTRQYTDTQYF; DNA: TGCAGTGCTAGAACTAGACAGTACACAGATACGCAGTATTTT
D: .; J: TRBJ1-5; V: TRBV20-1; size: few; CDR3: CSAKPEGGISQPQHF; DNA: TGCAGTGCCAAGCCCGAGGGGGGTATTAGTCAGCCCCAGCATTTT
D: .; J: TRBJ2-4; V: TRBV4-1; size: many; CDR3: CASSQGRIEKTKNIQYF; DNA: TGCGCCAGCAGCCAGGGACGGATCGAGAAAACCAAAAACATTCAGTACTTC
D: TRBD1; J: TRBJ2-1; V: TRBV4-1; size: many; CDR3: CASSLLGQGLNEQFF; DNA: TGCGCCAGCAGCCTTCTAGGACAGGGGCTAAATGAGCAGTTCTTC
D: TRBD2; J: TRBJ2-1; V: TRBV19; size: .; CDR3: CASSIDHSGGARNEQFF; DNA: TGTGCCAGTAGTATAGATCATAGCGGGGGGGCCAGGAATGAGCAGTTCTTC
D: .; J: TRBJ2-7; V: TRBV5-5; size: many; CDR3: CASSLEDRSSYEQYF; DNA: TGTGCCAGCAGCTTGGAAGACAGGAGCTCCTACGAGCAGTACTTC
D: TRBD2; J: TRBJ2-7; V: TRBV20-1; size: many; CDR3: CSAPVASGGPYEQYF; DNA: TGCAGTGCCCCCGTGGCTAGCGGGGGGCCTTACGAGCAGTACTTC
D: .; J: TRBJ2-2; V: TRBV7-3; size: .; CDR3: CASSMGPANTGELFF; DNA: TGTGCCAGCAGCATGGGCCCGGCGAACACCGGGGAGCTGTTTTTT
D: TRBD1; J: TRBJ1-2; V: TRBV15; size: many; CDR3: CATSMGQGYGYTF; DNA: TGTGCCACCAGCATGGGACAGGGTTATGGCTACACCTTC
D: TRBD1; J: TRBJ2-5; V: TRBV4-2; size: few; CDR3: CASSQQGQAQETQYF; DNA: TGTGCCAGCAGCCAGCAGGGACAGGCCCAAGAGACCCAGTACTTC
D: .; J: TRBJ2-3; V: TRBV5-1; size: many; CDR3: CASRLPRSTDTQYF; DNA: TGCGCCAGCAGACTCCCCCGAAGCACAGATACGCAGTATTTT
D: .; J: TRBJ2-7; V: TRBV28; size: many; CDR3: CASSLSWGNSYEQYF; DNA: TGTGCCAGCAGTTTATCGTGGGGAAACAGCTACGAGCAGTACTTC
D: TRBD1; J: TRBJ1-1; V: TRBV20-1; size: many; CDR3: CSARPYRGGVGLNTEAFF; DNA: TGCAGTGCTAGACCCTACAGGGGGGGTGTTGGACTGAACACTGAAGCTTTCTTT
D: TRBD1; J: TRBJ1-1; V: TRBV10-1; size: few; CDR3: CASSESRQGASTEAFF; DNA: TGCGCCAGCAGTGAGTCGCGACAGGGGGCTAGCACTGAAGCTTTCTTT
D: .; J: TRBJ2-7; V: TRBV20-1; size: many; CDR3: CSARDGQGGSEQYF; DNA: TGCAGTGCTAGAGATGGCCAGGGAGGTTCCGAGCAGTACTTC
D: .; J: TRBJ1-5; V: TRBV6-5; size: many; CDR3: CASGNKQPQHF; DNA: TGTGCCAGCGGGAACAAGCAGCCCCAGCATTTT
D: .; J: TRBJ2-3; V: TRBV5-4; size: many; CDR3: CASSVSPGVEDTQYF; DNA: TGTGCCAGCAGCGTTTCCCCGGGGGTGGAAGATACGCAGTATTTT
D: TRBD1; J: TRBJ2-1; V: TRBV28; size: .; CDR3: CASSGTGSWNEQFF; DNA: TGTGCCAGCAGCGGGACAGGGAGTTGGAATGAGCAGTTCTTC
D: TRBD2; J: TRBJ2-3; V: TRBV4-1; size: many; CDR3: CASSQLFRLAGGTDTQYF; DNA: TGCGCCAGCAGCCAACTATTCCGACTAGCGGGGGGAACAGATACGCAGTATTTT
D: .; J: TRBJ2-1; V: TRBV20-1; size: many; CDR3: CSASSEAYHSYNEQFF; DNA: TGCAGTGCTAGCTCCGAGGCGTACCACTCCTACAATGAGCAGTTCTTC
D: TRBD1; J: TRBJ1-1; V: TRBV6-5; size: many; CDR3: CASTSRDSNEAFF; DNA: TGTGCCAGCACCTCCCGGGACAGCAATGAAGCTTTCTTT
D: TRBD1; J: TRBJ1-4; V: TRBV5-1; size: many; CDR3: CASSPGTGWNEKLFF; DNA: TGCGCCAGCAGCCCCGGGACAGGTTGGAATGAAAAACTGTTTTTT
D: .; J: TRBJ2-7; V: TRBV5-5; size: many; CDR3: CASSLGQVYEQYF; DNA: TGTGCCAGCAGCTTGGGACAGGTCTACGAGCAGTACTTC
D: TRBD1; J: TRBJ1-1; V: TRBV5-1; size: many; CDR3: CASSSLTGGGTEAFF; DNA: TGCGCCAGCAGCTCACTGACAGGGGGGGGCACTGAAGCTTTCTTT
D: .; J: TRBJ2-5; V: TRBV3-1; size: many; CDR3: CASSQAGPGFQETQYF; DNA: TGTGCCAGCAGCCAAGCGGGTCCAGGGTTCCAAGAGACCCAGTACTTC
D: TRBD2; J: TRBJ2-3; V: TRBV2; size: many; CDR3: CASSEALRLAGSRGDTQYF; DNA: TGTGCCAGCAGTGAAGCGCTTCGACTAGCGGGGTCCCGGGGAGATACGCAGTATTTT
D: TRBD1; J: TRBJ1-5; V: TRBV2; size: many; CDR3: CASRDRGSRQPQHF; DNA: TGTGCCAGCAGGGACAGGGGTTCTCGGCAGCCCCAGCATTTT
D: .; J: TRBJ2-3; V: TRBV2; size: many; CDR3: CASGSTDTQYF; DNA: TGTGCCAGCGGAAGTACAGATACGCAGTATTTT
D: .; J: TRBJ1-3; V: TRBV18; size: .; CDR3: CASSPVPDPLRNTIYF; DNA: TGTGCCAGCTCACCTGTACCAGACCCTCTTCGAAACACCATATATTTT
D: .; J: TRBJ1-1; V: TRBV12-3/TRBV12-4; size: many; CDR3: CASRDRGDTEAFF; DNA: TGTGCCAGCAGGGATAGGGGGGACACTGAAGCTTTCTTT
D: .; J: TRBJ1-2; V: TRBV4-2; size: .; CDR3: CASSPGTGNYANYGYTF; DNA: TGTGCCAGCAGCCCCGGGACCGGCAACTATGCTAACTATGGCTACACCTTC
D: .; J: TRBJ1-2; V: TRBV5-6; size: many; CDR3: CASSFGTQMSGYTF; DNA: TGTGCCAGCAGCTTCGGGACCCAAATGAGTGGCTACACCTTC
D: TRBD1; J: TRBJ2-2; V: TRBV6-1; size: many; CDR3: CASRVFGTGDTGELFF; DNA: TGTGCCAGCAGGGTTTTCGGGACAGGAGACACCGGGGAGCTGTTTTTT
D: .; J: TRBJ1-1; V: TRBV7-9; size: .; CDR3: CASSLINPMNTEAFF; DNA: TGTGCCAGCAGCTTAATAAACCCAATGAACACTGAAGCTTTCTTT
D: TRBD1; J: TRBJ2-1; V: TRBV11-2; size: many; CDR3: CASSLTGEVYNEQFF; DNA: TGTGCCAGCAGCTTGACAGGGGAGGTATACAATGAGCAGTTCTTC
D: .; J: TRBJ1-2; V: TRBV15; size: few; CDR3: CATSRDSPSDTSNYGYTF; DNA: TGTGCCACCAGCAGAGATAGCCCCTCGGACACCTCTAACTATGGCTACACCTTC
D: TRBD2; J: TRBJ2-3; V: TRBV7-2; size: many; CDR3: CASSHFRGGRFF; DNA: TGTGCCAGCAGCCACTTCCGGGGGGGGCGGTTTTTT
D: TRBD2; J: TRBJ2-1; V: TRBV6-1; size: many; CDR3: CASSESLAVYNEQFF; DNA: TGTGCCAGCAGTGAAAGCCTAGCGGTGTACAATGAGCAGTTCTTC
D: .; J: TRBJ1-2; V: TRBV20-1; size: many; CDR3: CSANLDSGGYTF; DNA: TGCAGTGCTAACTTAGATTCGGGTGGCTACACCTTC
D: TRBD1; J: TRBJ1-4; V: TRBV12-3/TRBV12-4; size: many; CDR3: CASSGPGQALTNEKLFF; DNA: TGTGCCAGCAGTGGCCCGGGACAGGCTTTGACTAATGAAAAACTGTTTTTT
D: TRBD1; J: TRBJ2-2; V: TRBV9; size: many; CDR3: CASSVGIRQGSGELFF; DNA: TGTGCCAGCAGCGTAGGGATCCGACAGGGGTCCGGGGAGCTGTTTTTT
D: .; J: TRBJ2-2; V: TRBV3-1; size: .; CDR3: CATSPRAGNTGELFF; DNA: TGTGCCACCAGCCCAAGGGCGGGAAACACCGGGGAGCTGTTTTTT
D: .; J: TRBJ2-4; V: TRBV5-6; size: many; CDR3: CASSSLAKNIQYF; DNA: TGTGCCAGCAGCTCATTAGCCAAAAACATTCAGTACTTC
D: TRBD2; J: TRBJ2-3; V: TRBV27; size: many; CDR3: CASSLSRFGGGATDTQYF; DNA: TGTGCCAGCAGTTTATCACGTTTTGGCGGGGGTGCGACAGATACGCAGTATTTT
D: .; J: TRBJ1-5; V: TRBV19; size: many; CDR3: CASSMGGLKPQHF; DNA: TGTGCCAGTAGTATGGGGGGCTTGAAGCCCCAGCATTTT
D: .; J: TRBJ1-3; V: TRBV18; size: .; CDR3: CASSPWPLSGNTIYF; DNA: TGTGCCAGCTCACCGTGGCCTTTGTCTGGAAACACCATATATTTT